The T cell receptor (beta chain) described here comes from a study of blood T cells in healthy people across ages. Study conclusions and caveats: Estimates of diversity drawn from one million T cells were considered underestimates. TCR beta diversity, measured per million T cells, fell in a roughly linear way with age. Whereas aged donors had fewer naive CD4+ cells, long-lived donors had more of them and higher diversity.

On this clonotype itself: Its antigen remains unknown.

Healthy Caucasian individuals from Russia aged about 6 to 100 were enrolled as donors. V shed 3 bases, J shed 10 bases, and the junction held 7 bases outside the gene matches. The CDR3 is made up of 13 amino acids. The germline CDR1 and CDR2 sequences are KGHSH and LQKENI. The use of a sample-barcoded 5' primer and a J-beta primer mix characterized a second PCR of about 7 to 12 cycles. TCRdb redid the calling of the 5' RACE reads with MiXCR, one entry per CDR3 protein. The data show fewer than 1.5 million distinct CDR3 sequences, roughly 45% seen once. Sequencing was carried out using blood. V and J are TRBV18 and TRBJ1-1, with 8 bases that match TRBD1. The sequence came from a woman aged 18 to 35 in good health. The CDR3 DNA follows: TGTGCCAGCTCACCGACCATCGGGACAGGAGCTTTCTTT. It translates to CASSPTIGTGAFF.